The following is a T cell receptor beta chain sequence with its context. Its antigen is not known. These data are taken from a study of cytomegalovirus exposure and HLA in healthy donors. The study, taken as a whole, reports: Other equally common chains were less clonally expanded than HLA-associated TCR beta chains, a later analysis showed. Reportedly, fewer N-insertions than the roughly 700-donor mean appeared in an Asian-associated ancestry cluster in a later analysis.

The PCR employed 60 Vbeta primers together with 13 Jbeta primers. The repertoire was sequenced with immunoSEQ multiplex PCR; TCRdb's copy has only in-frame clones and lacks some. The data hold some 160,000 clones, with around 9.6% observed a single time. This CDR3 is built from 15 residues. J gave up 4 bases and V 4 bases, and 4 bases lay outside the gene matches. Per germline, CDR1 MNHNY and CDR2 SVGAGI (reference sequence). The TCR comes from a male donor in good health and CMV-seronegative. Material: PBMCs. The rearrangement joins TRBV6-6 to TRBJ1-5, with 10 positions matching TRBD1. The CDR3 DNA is TGTGCCAGCAGTTCCGACAGGGGGCATAATCAGCCCCAGCATTTT. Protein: CASSSDRGHNQPQHF.